The T cell receptor beta chain under discussion was sequenced for a study of sequential checkpoint blockade in melanoma. The CDR3 totals 14 residues. Germline loops: CDR1 ENHRY, CDR2 SYGVKD. V dropped 0 bases and J dropped 0 bases, with 6 bases sitting between them. Generated by immunoSEQ multiplex PCR, the TCRdb table keeps only in-frame clones and is missing some. The sample has 18,000 or so clones; 60% to 80% are singletons. Treatment specified: randomized to nivolumab then ipilimumab (arm A) or the reverse (arm B). Patients had received no earlier DNA-damaging chemotherapy. The genes are TRBV10-3 and TRBJ2-7; the D is unclear. The sequencing here drew on CD8+ T cells sorted from blood (inferred from file names), taken from a patient given nivolumab and ipilimumab in sequence. This sequence originates from a human donor with melanoma. CDR3 residues: CAISESSVSYEQYF. In DNA, the CDR3 is TGTGCCATCAGTGAGTCATCGGTCTCCTACGAGCAGTACTTC.